A single sample is the source of the 30 T cell receptor beta chains below, sequenced in a study of vaccination effects on CD4 cells after COVID-19. Antigen-specific CD4+ T cells expanded by the ViraFEST assay with viral peptide pools were then sequenced. After less than twelve days in culture, the CD4+ T cells were isolated. It was between March and December 2020 that the person had a SARS-CoV-2 infection confirmed by PCR. The vaccine given was either BNT162b2 or mRNA-1273, in two doses. Antigens for these TCRs are unknown. Profiled with immunoSEQ multiplex PCR; TCRdb holds only in-frame clones, not every one. The sample consists of approximately 15,000 clones, around three quarters of them appearing once. Sequenced here: CD4+ T cells from PBMCs cultured with HCoV-NL63 spike peptides, sampled after COVID-19 vaccination. These receptors were obtained from a human donor who had a prior SARS-CoV-2 infection.

The rearrangement uses TRBV9 and TRBJ2-1; D remains ambiguous. Trimming took 0 bases from V and 13 from J, leaving 11 bases between them. Germline V lookup: CDR1 SGDLS, CDR2 YYNGEE. The CDR3 covers 12 residues. CDR3 sequence: CASSVVMGEQFF. In DNA form, the CDR3 reads TGTGCCAGCAGCGTAGTTATGGGCGAACAGTTCTTC.

This chain connects TRBV9 to TRBJ2-7; 12 bases agree with TRBD1. CDR1 is SGDLS and CDR2 is YYNGEE in the germline V gene. The CDR3 length is 14 residues. With 4 bases clipped from V and 9 bases from J, the junction kept 8 bases outside the gene matches. The CDR3 region is CASSPRDRGLGQYF. For the CDR3, the DNA is TGTGCCAGCAGCCCCCGGGACAGGGGGCTGGGGCAGTACTTC.

The J gene is TRBJ2-6, the V gene TRBV19, with TRBD1 as a possible D gene (6 bases). V was cut by 6 bases and J by 4 bases, with 13 bases left in between. CDR3 length: 15 amino acids. CDR1 and CDR2 (germline): LNHDA, SQIVND (reference sequence). Here the CDR3 DNA reads TGTGCCAGTAGAGGGGGATACTGGGGGGCCAACGTCCTGACTTTC. This sequence encodes CASRGGYWGANVLTF.

A single count supports this clone. The chain is built from TRBV19 and TRBJ1-5; no firm D call. Germline CDR1 is LNHDA and CDR2 is SQIVND (reference sequence). The CDR3 consists of 15 residues. Trimming removed 3 bases at V and 6 bases at J, with 15 bases between. As DNA, the CDR3 is TGTGCCAGTAGTATGAGCCTTACTACCAGTCAGCCCCAGCATTTT. This sequence encodes CASSMSLTTSQPQHF.

The chain uses TRBV6-5 and TRBJ2-7; D possibly corresponds to TRBD1 (6 bases). The CDR3 covers 13 residues. Trimming pared 5 bases from V and 2 bases from J, leaving 10 bases between. Germline assignment: CDR1 MNHEY and CDR2 SVGAGI. The CDR3 bases are TGTGCCAGCAGTCGGGACACGACCTACGAGCAGTACTTC. Residues: CASSRDTTYEQYF.

This chain connects TRBV2 to TRBJ2-7, with 10 bases that match TRBD1. This CDR3 spans 14 amino acids. With 3 bases clipped from V and 5 bases from J, the junction kept 4 bases outside the gene matches. Germline V gives CDR1 SNHLY, CDR2 FYNNEI. The CDR3 sequence is CASSDRDRGDEQYF. The CDR3 DNA sequence: TGTGCCAGCAGTGATAGGGACAGGGGCGACGAGCAGTACTTC.

The chain is built from TRBV11-3 and TRBJ2-1, with TRBD2 identical over 11 bases. The CDR3 is 19 amino acids. CDR1 is SGHNT and CDR2 is YENEEA in the germline V gene. The J segment lost 2 bases and the V segment lost 2 bases, leaving 11 bases of the junction unmatched. This CDR3 is CASSLSLRLAGRPYNEQFF. The CDR3 region has the DNA TGTGCCAGCAGCTTATCCCTTAGACTAGCGGGAAGGCCCTACAATGAGCAGTTCTTC.

V is TRBV6-4 and J is TRBJ2-7; TRBD1 is a possible D gene (5 bases). Per the germline V gene, CDR1 is MRHNA and CDR2 is SNTAGT. The CDR3 is 13 amino acids. V was trimmed by 9 bases and J by 1 base, leaving 13 bases between them. The CDR3 DNA reads as TGTGCCAGGGGGCCCCTGGAATCCTACGAGCAGTACTTC. Translating it yields CARGPLESYEQYF.

The chain combines TRBV2 with TRBJ1-5; D gene ambiguous. V gave up 7 bases and J gave up 3 bases, with 10 bases separating them. Germline V gives CDR1 SNHLY, CDR2 FYNNEI. The CDR3 covers 13 residues. This CDR3 is CASMLGPNQPQHF. The DNA of the CDR3 is TGTGCCAGCATGCTAGGTCCCAATCAGCCCCAGCATTTT. Supplemented by reference TRBV2 and TRBJ1-5, the full variable domain reads EPEVTQTPSHQVTQMGQEVILRCVPISNHLYFYWYRQILGQKVEFLVSFYNNEISEKSEIFDDQFSVERPDGSNFTLKIRSTKLEDSAMYFCASMLGPNQPQHFGDGTRLSIL.

This clone appeared once. The chain recombines TRBV7-9 with TRBJ2-1; TRBD1 matches at 8 bases. The germline V gene encodes CDR1 SEHNR and CDR2 FQNEAQ (reference sequence). J gave up 9 bases and V 1 base, and 8 bases lay outside the gene matches. CDR3 length equals 15 residues. The CDR3 reads CASSLGAGGSSEQFF. The DNA of the CDR3 is TGTGCCAGCAGCTTAGGTGCAGGGGGCTCAAGTGAGCAGTTCTTC.

The rearrangement links TRBV6-1 to TRBJ2-3; D ambiguous. Trimming pared 6 bases from V and 1 base from J, leaving 2 bases between. CDR1 is MNHNS, CDR2 SASEGT, per germline. There are 11 residues in the CDR3. The CDR3 DNA follows: TGTGCCAGCAGCCGCACAGATACGCAGTATTTT. This sequence encodes CASSRTDTQYF.

The chain links TRBV9 to TRBJ1-4; no reliable D call. The CDR3 sequence is 12 residues long. Germline CDR1 reads SGDLS; CDR2 reads YYNGEE. V lost 3 bases and J 13 bases, leaving 13 bases between the germline ends. The CDR3 bases are TGTGCCAGCAGCGACCGTTGGGGTACACTGTTTTTT. Translating it yields CASSDRWGTLFF.

The V gene is TRBV30, the J gene TRBJ1-2, with 9 bases fitting TRBD1. V lost 4 bases and J lost 5; bases outside the gene matches: 8. CDR1 is GTSNPN, CDR2 SVGIG, per germline (reference sequence). The CDR3 runs 14 residues. CDR3 nucleotide sequence: TGTGCCTGGACCAGGGACAGGGCGGGGTATGGCTACACCTTC. This translates into CAWTRDRAGYGYTF.

The CDR3 reads CASSLETGGELFF. CDR3 coding DNA: TGCGCCAGCAGCTTGGAGACAGGGGGAGAGCTGTTTTTT. The chain has TRBV5-1 and TRBJ2-2; 9 nucleotides agree with TRBD1. CDR1 and CDR2 from the germline V gene are SGHRS and YFSETQ. This CDR3 contains 13 residues. V dropped 0 bases and J dropped 11; count of bases not matched to a gene: 2.

The V and J genes are TRBV6-1 and TRBJ1-2; D not certain. In germline, CDR1 is MNHNS, CDR2 SASEGT. Between the trimmed V and J ends, which lost 1 base and 3 bases, there was a span of 9 bases. The CDR3 length is 14 residues. The CDR3 coding sequence is TGTGCCAGCAGTGAAGAAGAGGCATACTATGGCTACACCTTC. Translating it yields CASSEEEAYYGYTF.

This chain joins TRBV11-1 and TRBJ2-5, with D possibly matching TRBD2 (5 bases). The V and J ends lost 3 bases and 4 bases respectively, with 6 bases between them. CDR3 size: 12 residues. CDR1 SGHAT and CDR2 FQDESV come from the germline V gene (reference sequence). CDR3 region: CASSFEGETQYF. As DNA, the CDR3 is TGTGCCAGCAGCTTCGAGGGAGAGACCCAGTACTTC. The full variable domain, completed using reference TRBV11-1 and TRBJ2-5, is EAEVAQSPRYKITEKSQAVAFWCDPISGHATLYWYRQILGQGPELLVQFQDESVVDDSQLPKDRFSAERLKGVDSTLKIQPAELGDSAMYLCASSFEGETQYFGPGTRLLVL.

This chain links TRBV25-1 with TRBJ1-1; D may be TRBD1 (5 bases). CDR3 size: 13 residues. V dropped 7 bases and J dropped 6 bases, with 15 bases sitting between them. CDR1 is MGHDK, CDR2 SYGVNS, per germline. This CDR3 is CASIHPGVAEAFF. CDR3 bases: TGTGCCAGCATCCACCCGGGGGTGGCTGAAGCTTTCTTT.

The genes are TRBV5-1 and TRBJ2-6, with D hard to call. CDR1 is SGHRS and CDR2 is YFSETQ in the germline V gene. The CDR3 loop spans 12 amino acids. V lost 5 bases and J lost 2, with 2 bases in between. CDR3 protein: CASRAGANVLTF. The CDR3 nucleotides read TGCGCCAGCAGGGCTGGGGCCAACGTCCTGACTTTC.

The chain links TRBV7-9 to TRBJ1-2; D call uncertain. Germline V gene data show CDR1 as SEHNR and CDR2 as FQNEAQ (reference sequence). V was trimmed by 5 bases and J by 4 bases, leaving 14 bases between them. The CDR3 consists of 14 residues. The CDR3 DNA is TGTGCCAGCAGCCCAACCTCACAGTTCTATGGCTACACCTTC. Its protein product is CASSPTSQFYGYTF.

This clone was observed once. The chain is built from TRBV6-5 and TRBJ2-7, with no clear D. The germline CDR1 and CDR2 sequences are MNHEY and SVGAGI. Deletions cut 9 bases from V and 3 bases from J, with 18 bases between. The CDR3 contains 14 residues. This CDR3 reads CARSKTRFGYEQYF. The CDR3 nucleotides read TGTGCCAGGTCGAAAACCCGGTTTGGCTACGAGCAGTACTTC.

The chain is built from TRBV7-2 and TRBJ1-3, with D perhaps matching TRBD1 (6 bases). The germline CDR1 and CDR2 sequences are SGHTA and FQGNSA. The V end lost 6 bases, the J end lost 4 bases, and 13 bases lay between the germline ends. CDR3 length: 14 residues. CDR3 loop: CASRLGGAGNTIYF. The CDR3 region has the DNA TGTGCCAGCAGATTGGGGGGGGCCGGAAACACCATATATTTT.

The sample holds one count of this clone. The J gene is TRBJ1-1, the V gene TRBV5-5; D not certain. CDR3 length: 13 amino acids. V shed 6 bases and J shed 11 bases, with 20 bases lying between them. Germline CDR1 SGHKS, CDR2 YYEKEE (reference sequence). CDR3 protein: CASILCWVVTAFF. CDR3 DNA: TGTGCCAGCATCCTATGCTGGGTAGTGACGGCTTTCTTT.

The chain has TRBV28 and TRBJ1-2; D uncertain. This CDR3 region has 15 residues. Germline CDR1 reads MDHEN; CDR2 reads SYDVKM. V gave up 5 bases and J gave up 5 bases, with 18 bases separating them. CDR3 residues: CASSPLAGIGYGYTF. The CDR3, as DNA: TGTGCCAGCAGTCCCTTAGCGGGGATTGGGTATGGCTACACCTTC.

The chain links TRBV6-1 to TRBJ2-7, with a weak D call TRBD2 (5 bases). The V gene lost 0 bases and the J gene lost 5 bases, with 14 bases spanning the gap. Germline values: CDR1 MNHNS, CDR2 SASEGT. The CDR3 contains 15 residues. As DNA, the CDR3 is TGTGCCAGCAGTGAAGCGGGCAGGTCGAGGGACGAGCAGTACTTC. Protein product: CASSEAGRSRDEQYF.

CDR3 residues: CASSLVLTSGSTDTQYF. The CDR3 coding sequence is TGTGCCAGCAGCTTAGTTTTGACTAGCGGGAGCACAGATACGCAGTATTTT. The gene calls are TRBV7-9 and TRBJ2-3; 10 bases align to TRBD2. The junction had 4 bases not matched to a gene; V was cut back by 1 base and J by 0 bases. Per the germline V gene, CDR1 is SEHNR and CDR2 is FQNEAQ (reference sequence). This CDR3 contains 17 residues.

The chain is built from TRBV2 and TRBJ1-5, with TRBD1 matching over 8 bases. CDR3 length: 15 residues. Germline V gene sequence: CDR1 SNHLY, CDR2 FYNNEI. The J segment lost 2 bases and the V segment lost 4 bases, leaving 4 bases of the junction unmatched. The CDR3 bases are TGTGCCAGCAGTGGCCAGGGGGCTGGCAATCAGCCCCAGCATTTT. It codes for CASSGQGAGNQPQHF.

This rearrangement joins TRBV6-4 to TRBJ2-1; D call uncertain. The CDR3 extends over 13 amino acids. Germline loops: CDR1 MRHNA, CDR2 SNTAGT. The germline V and J ends were trimmed by 4 bases and 5 bases, with 9 bases remaining between them. The CDR3 DNA follows: TGTGCCAGCAGTGTGTCTAATAACAATGAGCAGTTCTTC. Its translation is CASSVSNNNEQFF.

The chain recombines TRBV4-2 with TRBJ1-1; D unresolved. Germline V lookup: CDR1 LGHNA, CDR2 YNFKEQ. This CDR3 comprises 14 residues. Trimming removed 4 bases at V and 11 bases at J, with 20 bases between. The CDR3: CASSPGDTDFGAFF. In DNA form, the CDR3 reads TGTGCCAGCAGCCCTGGAGACACGGACTTTGGGGCTTTCTTT.

The chain carries TRBV7-9 and TRBJ2-3, with D perhaps TRBD2 (6 bases). Germline values: CDR1 SEHNR, CDR2 FQNEAQ (reference sequence). V lost 3 bases and J 4 bases, leaving 14 bases between the germline ends. The CDR3 has 15 residues. CDR3 amino acids: CASSLGPTGADTQYF. CDR3 nucleotides: TGTGCCAGCAGCTTGGGACCCACGGGGGCAGATACGCAGTATTTT.

This clone was seen just once. The chain carries TRBV7-3 and TRBJ1-1, with D unclear. The germline gives CDR1 SGHTA, CDR2 FQGTGA. This CDR3 has 15 amino acids. Trimming stripped 5 bases from V and 4 bases from J, with 17 bases between. The CDR3 DNA sequence: TGTGCCAGCAGCCCGCTGACGGTTGTGGGCACTGAAGCTTTCTTT. Amino acids: CASSPLTVVGTEAFF.